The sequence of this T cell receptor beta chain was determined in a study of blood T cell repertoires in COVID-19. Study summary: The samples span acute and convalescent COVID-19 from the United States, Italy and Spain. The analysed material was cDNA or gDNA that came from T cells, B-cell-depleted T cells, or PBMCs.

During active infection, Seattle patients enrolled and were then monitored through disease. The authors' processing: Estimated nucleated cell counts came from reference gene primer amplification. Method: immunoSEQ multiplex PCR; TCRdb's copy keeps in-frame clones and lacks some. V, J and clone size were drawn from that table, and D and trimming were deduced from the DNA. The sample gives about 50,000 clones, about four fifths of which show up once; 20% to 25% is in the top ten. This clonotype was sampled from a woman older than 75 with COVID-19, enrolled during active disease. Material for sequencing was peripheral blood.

CDR3 protein: CASSSRAKGPWEQYF. For the CDR3, the DNA is TGTGCCAGCAGCTCTCGGGCGAAGGGGCCCTGGGAGCAGTACTTC. The chain recombines TRBV27 with TRBJ2-7; possibly TRBD1 for D (5 bases). The CDR3 spans 15 residues. V was clipped by 6 bases and J by 7 bases, with 22 bases between them. Germline V gene sequence: CDR1 MNHEY, CDR2 SMNVEV (reference sequence).